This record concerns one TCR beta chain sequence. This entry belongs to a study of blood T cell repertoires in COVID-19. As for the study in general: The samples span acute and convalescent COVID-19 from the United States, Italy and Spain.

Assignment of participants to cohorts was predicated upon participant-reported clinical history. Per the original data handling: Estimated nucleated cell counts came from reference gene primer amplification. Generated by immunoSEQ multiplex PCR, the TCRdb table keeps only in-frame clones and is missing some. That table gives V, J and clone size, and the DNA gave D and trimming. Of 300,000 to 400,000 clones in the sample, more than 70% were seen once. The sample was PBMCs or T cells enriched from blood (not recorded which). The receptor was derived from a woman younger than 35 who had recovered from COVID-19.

For the CDR3, the DNA is TGTGCCAGCAGCCGACAGGGCGACTATGGCTACACCTTC. Protein product: CASSRQGDYGYTF. This chain uses TRBV2 with TRBJ1-2; 7 bases align to TRBD1. The ends lost 6 bases at V and 3 bases at J; junction bases unmatched: 4. This CDR3 is built from 13 residues. Germline CDR1 reads SNHLY; CDR2 reads FYNNEI.